The 21 T cell receptor beta chains below all came from one sample that was sequenced in a study of molecular identifiers for immune sequencing clone quantification. From the PCR reads, TCRdb called clonotypes with MiXCR, one entry per CDR3 protein. In the table there are some 590,000 distinct CDR3 sequences, 25% of which are singletons. The sequenced sample was naive CD8+ T cells from blood, with Jurkat cell RNA spiked in. Documented subset: FACS-sorted CD8+CD4-CCR7+CD45RA+ naive T cells. The source is a human donor in good health. Some libraries in this study had Jurkat cell RNA spiked in.

This clonotype was seen repeatedly, ten times or more. This chain joins TRBV4-3 and TRBJ1-1; D is possibly TRBD1 (5 bases). Germline CDR1 reads LGHNA; CDR2 reads YSLEER. The CDR3 is made up of 16 amino acids. Trimming took off 5 bases at V and 1 base at J, with 17 bases between the two ends. In DNA, the CDR3 is TGCGCCAGCAGCTCTACCTACAGGATCTGGAACACTGAAGCTTTCTTT. This gives the protein CASSSTYRIWNTEAFF.

This chain connects TRBV20-1 to TRBJ2-1; the D is unclear. Germline V gives CDR1 DFQATT, CDR2 SNEGSKA (reference sequence). V lost 3 bases and J 0 bases, leaving 18 bases between the germline ends. The CDR3 extends over 17 amino acids. The CDR3 region is CSASNPKRESSYNEQFF. The CDR3 DNA reads as TGCAGTGCTAGTAACCCGAAGCGCGAAAGCTCCTACAATGAGCAGTTCTTC.

About this clonotype: Possible read error: a much larger clone is one base away. This chain joins TRBV5-3 and TRBJ1-6; D not resolved. TRBV5-3 is marked as an open reading frame, function uncertain. The length of the CDR3 is 14 residues. CDR3 sequence: CASSLGLPNSPLHF. CDR3 coding DNA: TGTGCCAGCAGCTTGGGCCTCCCTAATTCACCCCTCCACTTT.

This clonotype was counted ten times or more. V is TRBV29-1 and J is TRBJ1-3, with TRBD1 identical over 7 bases. The CDR3 is made up of 14 amino acids. V was clipped by 6 bases and J by 0 bases; unmatched bases: 5. CDR1 is SQVTM, CDR2 ANQGSEA, per germline. DNA of the CDR3: TGCAGCGTCCCCGGGGACAGCTCTGGAAACACCATATATTTT. Encoded protein: CSVPGDSSGNTIYF.

This chain connects TRBV7-8 to TRBJ1-1; D is perhaps TRBD1 (5 bases). V lost 5 bases to trimming and J lost 3 bases, with 16 bases between them. The germline V gene encodes CDR1 SGHVS and CDR2 FQNEAQ. CDR3 length equals 15 residues. This CDR3 reads CASSPLRGADTEAFF. CDR3 nucleotide sequence: TGTGCCAGCAGCCCCCTGAGAGGGGCAGACACTGAAGCTTTCTTT. The full variable domain, completed using reference TRBV7-8 and TRBJ1-1, is GAGVSQSPRYKVAKRGQDVALRCDPISGHVSLFWYQQALGQGPEFLTYFQNEAQLDKSGLPSDRFFAERPEGSVSTLKIQRTQQEDSAVYLCASSPLRGADTEAFFGQGTRLTVV.

This clonotype was counted many times. The CDR3 DNA sequence: TGTGCCAGCAGCCAAGAGGGACTAGAAGAGACCCAGTACTTC. This encodes CASSQEGLEETQYF. This chain uses TRBV3-1 with TRBJ2-5; 8 nucleotides align to TRBD2. After removal of 0 bases from V and 3 bases from J, the junction contained 0 bases not matched to a gene. Germline V CDR1 and CDR2: LGHDT, YNNKEL (reference sequence). The CDR3 is 14 residues long.

The chain carries TRBV6-2 or TRBV6-3 and TRBJ2-3, with 10 nucleotides matching TRBD2. The CDR3 totals 15 residues. J lost 6 bases, V lost 7 bases, and 10 bases had no gene match. The germline V gene encodes CDR1 MNHEY and CDR2 SVGEGT. The CDR3, as DNA: TGTGCCAGCACCGCCGGAGCGGGGGGGTTGGATACGCAGTATTTT. It encodes CASTAGAGGLDTQYF.

The gene calls are TRBV20-1 and TRBJ2-7, with unresolved D. V dropped 1 base and J dropped 4 bases, with 14 bases sitting between them. Germline-derived CDR1 and CDR2 are DFQATT and SNEGSKA (reference sequence). CDR3 length: 14 residues. The CDR3 loop is CSARVKGLGYEQYF. CDR3 bases: TGCAGTGCTAGAGTGAAAGGGTTGGGTTACGAGCAGTACTTC.

This clonotype was detected many times. V is TRBV7-8 and J is TRBJ1-1, with D unclear. The CDR3 contains 12 residues. The germline gives CDR1 SGHVS, CDR2 FQNEAQ. V gave up 2 bases and J gave up 8 bases, with 9 bases separating them. In nucleotides, the CDR3 is TGTGCCAGCAGCTTATTGGCAGACGAAGCTTTCTTT. Its protein product is CASSLLADEAFF.

V and J are TRBV7-9 and TRBJ2-7; 12 bases align to TRBD1. This CDR3 is built from 16 residues. J gave up 4 bases and V 7 bases, and 11 bases lay outside the gene matches. Germline V CDR1 and CDR2: SEHNR, FQNEAQ (reference sequence). The CDR3 reads CASIFPGQGAGYEQYF. CDR3 DNA: TGTGCCAGCATCTTCCCGGGACAGGGGGCTGGTTACGAGCAGTACTTC.

As for this clonotype: A much bigger clone sits one base away, suggesting this may be a read error. This chain uses TRBV12-3 or TRBV12-4 with TRBJ2-5, with TRBD2 matching 10 bases. The CDR3 spans 16 residues. CDR3 sequence reads: CVSSPNSGGYQETQYF. As DNA, the CDR3 is TGTGTCAGCAGTCCTAATAGCGGGGGGTACCAAGAGACCCAGTACTTC.

The chain carries TRBV20-1 and TRBJ2-3; 9 positions match TRBD2. Germline values: CDR1 DFQATT, CDR2 SNEGSKA (reference sequence). V lost 1 base, J lost 2 bases, and 16 bases stayed unmatched. There are 19 residues in the CDR3. CDR3 sequence: CSARGLAREGPVSTDTQYF. The CDR3 DNA follows: TGCAGTGCTAGAGGTTTGGCGCGGGAGGGCCCCGTTTCCACAGATACGCAGTATTTT.

This clonotype was counted a few times. The genes are TRBV19 and TRBJ2-5; D is undetermined. Germline loops: CDR1 LNHDA, CDR2 SQIVND (reference sequence). The CDR3 has 13 residues. V gave up 5 bases and J gave up 1 base, with 8 bases separating them. The DNA of the CDR3 is TGTGCCAGTAGTCAGTACACCCAAGAGACCCAGTACTTC. The encoded protein is CASSQYTQETQYF.

The chain joins TRBV6-1 to TRBJ2-7; possibly TRBD1 for D (6 bases). CDR3 size: 15 residues. Germline assignment: CDR1 MNHNS and CDR2 SASEGT. V lost 8 bases, J lost 7 bases, and 24 bases lay in between. CDR3 region: CASLRLTGIPQEQYF. The DNA for the CDR3 is TGTGCCAGCCTCCGCCTAACAGGGATACCTCAAGAGCAGTACTTC.

Ten or more counts support this clonotype. V usage is TRBV6-5 and J usage is TRBJ1-1; D remains unclear. There are 14 residues in the CDR3. V was clipped by 1 base and J by 6 bases, with 12 bases between them. Germline loops: CDR1 MNHEY, CDR2 SVGAGI. DNA of the CDR3: TGTGCCAGCAGTTACTACGGCAATTCCGCTGAAGCTTTCTTT. Amino acid sequence: CASSYYGNSAEAFF.

A word on this clonotype: A much larger clone sits a single nucleotide away, making a read error possible. V usage is TRBV20-1 and J usage is TRBJ1-4; perhaps TRBD1 as D (5 bases). CDR3 length: 13 residues. CDR1 and CDR2 (germline): DFQATT, SNEGSKA (reference sequence). The V and J ends lost 3 bases and 8 bases respectively, with 13 bases between them. The CDR3 loop is CSASNAGWEKLFF. CDR3 nucleotides: TGCAGTGCTAGTAATGCAGGGTGGGAAAAACTGTTTTTT.

On this clonotype: This may arise from a read error, as a much more abundant clone is one base away. The chain is built from TRBV2 and TRBJ1-1, with 7 bases fitting TRBD1. Germline CDR1 SNHLY, CDR2 FYNNEI. Trimming cost V 8 bases and J 4 bases; bases outside gene matches: 7. The CDR3 is made up of 13 amino acids. The CDR3 DNA reads as TGTGCCAGCGGGAACAGGGGCAGCACTGAAGCTTTCTTT. Its protein product is CASGNRGSTEAFF.

This clonotype was counted only a few times. The chain combines TRBV2 with TRBJ2-5, with 8 positions matching TRBD2. Losses at the gene ends were 11 bases for V and 5 bases for J; bases not matched to a gene: 10. Germline assignment: CDR1 SNHLY and CDR2 FYNNEI. There are 13 residues in the CDR3. CDR3 residues: CAGDGGASETQYF. The CDR3 DNA reads TGTGCCGGTGACGGGGGGGCTTCGGAGACCCAGTACTTC.

The sample holds many counts of this clonotype. V is TRBV19 and J is TRBJ1-5; tentatively, D is TRBD1 (5 bases). The length of the CDR3 is 17 residues. Germline assignment: CDR1 LNHDA and CDR2 SQIVND (reference sequence). V dropped 2 bases and J dropped 0 bases, with 14 bases sitting between them. The CDR3 sequence: CASSISGGPYSNQPQHF. CDR3 DNA sequence: TGTGCCAGTAGTATATCTGGGGGACCTTATAGCAATCAGCCCCAGCATTTT.

This clonotype occurred many times. This chain connects TRBV7-9 to TRBJ2-3, with 9 nucleotides matching TRBD2. Germline values: CDR1 SEHNR, CDR2 FQNEAQ (reference sequence). V lost 4 bases to trimming and J lost 4 bases; unmatched junction nucleotides: 9. This CDR3 comprises 16 residues. The CDR3 here is CASSSYRRGGPDTQYF. CDR3 sequence (DNA): TGTGCCAGCAGCTCGTACCGGCGGGGGGGCCCAGATACGCAGTATTTT.

On this clonotype: A much larger clone sits a single nucleotide away, making a read error possible. It is likely a read error, because the conserved phenylalanine at the end of the CDR3 is missing. In DNA, the CDR3 is TGCGCCAGCAGCCCATCTAGAGGACAGAGCCCAGATACGCAGTATTCT. It yields the protein CASSPSRGQSPDTQYS. The genes are TRBV4-1 and TRBJ2-3; TRBD1 might be the D (6 bases). Germline CDR1 MGHRA, CDR2 YSYEKL. The CDR3 spans 16 residues. V shed 4 bases and J shed 4 bases, with 18 bases lying between them.